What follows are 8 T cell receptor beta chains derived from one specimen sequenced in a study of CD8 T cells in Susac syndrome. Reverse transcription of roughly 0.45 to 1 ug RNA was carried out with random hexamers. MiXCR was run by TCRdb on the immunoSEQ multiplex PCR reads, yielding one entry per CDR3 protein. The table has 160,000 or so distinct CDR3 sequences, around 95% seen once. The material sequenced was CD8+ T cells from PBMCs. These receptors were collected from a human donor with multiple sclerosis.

DNA for the CDR3: TGTGCCAGCAGCTTGGCTCTAAATGAGCAGTTCTTC. It specifies CASSLALNEQFF. V and J are TRBV7-2 and TRBJ2-1; no firm D call. The germline V and J ends were trimmed by 3 bases and 7 bases, with 7 bases remaining between them. The germline CDR1 and CDR2 sequences are SGHTA and FQGNSA. The CDR3 has 12 residues. The variable domain in full, completed from reference TRBV7-2 and TRBJ2-1, reads GAGVSQSPSNKVTEKGKDVELRCDPISGHTALYWYRQSLGQGLEFLIYFQGNSAPDKSGLPSDRFSAERTGGSVSTLTIQRTQQEDSAVYLCASSLALNEQFFGPGTRLTVL.

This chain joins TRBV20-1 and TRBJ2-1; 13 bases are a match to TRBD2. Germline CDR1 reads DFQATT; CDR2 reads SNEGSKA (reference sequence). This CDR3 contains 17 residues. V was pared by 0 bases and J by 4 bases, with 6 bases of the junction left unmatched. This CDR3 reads CSARDGGLAGDYNEQFF. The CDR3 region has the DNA TGCAGTGCTAGAGATGGTGGACTAGCGGGGGATTACAATGAGCAGTTCTTC.

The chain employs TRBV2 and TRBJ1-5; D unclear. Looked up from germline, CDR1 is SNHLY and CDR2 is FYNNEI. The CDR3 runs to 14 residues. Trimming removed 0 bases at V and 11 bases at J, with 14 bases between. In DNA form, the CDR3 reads TGTGCCAGCAGTGAAGCGGCTCTAGGGTCGGCCCAGCATTTT. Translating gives CASSEAALGSAQHF.

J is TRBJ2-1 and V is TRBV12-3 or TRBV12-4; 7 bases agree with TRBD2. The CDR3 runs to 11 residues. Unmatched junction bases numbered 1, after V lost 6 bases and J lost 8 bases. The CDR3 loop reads CASSRGDEQFF. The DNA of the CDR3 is TGTGCCAGCAGCCGGGGGGATGAGCAGTTCTTC.

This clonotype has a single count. The CDR3 loop reads CSATDGMNTEAFF. CDR3 DNA sequence: TGCAGTGCTACGGACGGTATGAACACTGAAGCTTTCTTT. The genes are TRBV20-1 and TRBJ1-1; D is undetermined. CDR1 DFQATT and CDR2 SNEGSKA come from the germline V gene (reference sequence). V lost 4 bases to trimming and J lost 0 bases, with 9 bases between them. This CDR3 is built from 13 residues.

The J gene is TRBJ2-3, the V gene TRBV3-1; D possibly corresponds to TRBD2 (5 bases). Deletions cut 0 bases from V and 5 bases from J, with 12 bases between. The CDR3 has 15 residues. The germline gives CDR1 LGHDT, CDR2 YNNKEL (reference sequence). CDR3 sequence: CASSQEPIGRDTQYF. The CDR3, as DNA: TGTGCCAGCAGCCAAGAACCCATAGGGAGAGATACGCAGTATTTT.

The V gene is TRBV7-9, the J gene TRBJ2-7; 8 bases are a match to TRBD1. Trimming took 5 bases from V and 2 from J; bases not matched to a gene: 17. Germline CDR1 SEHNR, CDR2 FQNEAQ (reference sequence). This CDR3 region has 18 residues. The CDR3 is CASSPGTGQKSRTYEQYF. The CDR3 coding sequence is TGTGCCAGCAGCCCGGGGACAGGCCAAAAATCCCGAACCTACGAGCAGTACTTC.

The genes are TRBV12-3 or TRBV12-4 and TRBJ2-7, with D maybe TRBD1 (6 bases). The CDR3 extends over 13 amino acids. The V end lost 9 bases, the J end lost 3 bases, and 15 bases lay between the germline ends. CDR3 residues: CASSGTTSYEQYF. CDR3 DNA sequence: TGTGCCAGTTCCGGGACAACCAGCTACGAGCAGTACTTC.